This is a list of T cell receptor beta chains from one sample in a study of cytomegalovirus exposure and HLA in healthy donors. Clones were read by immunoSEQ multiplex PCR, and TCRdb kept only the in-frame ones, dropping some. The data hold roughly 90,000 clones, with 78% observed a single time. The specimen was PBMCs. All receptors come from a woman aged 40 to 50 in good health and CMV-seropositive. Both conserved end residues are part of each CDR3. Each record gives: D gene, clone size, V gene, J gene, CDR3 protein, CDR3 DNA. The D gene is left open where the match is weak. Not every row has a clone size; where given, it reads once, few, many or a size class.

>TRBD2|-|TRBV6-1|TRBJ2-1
CASTTSGTSDEQFF
TGTGCCAGCACCACTTCCGGGACTAGCGACGAGCAGTTCTTC
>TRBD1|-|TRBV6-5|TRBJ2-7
CASIAGTGSEQYF
TGTGCCAGCATCGCGGGGACAGGGAGCGAGCAGTACTTC
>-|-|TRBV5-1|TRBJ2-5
CASSEDRYQYF
TGCGCCAGCAGCGAGGACAGATATCAGTACTTC
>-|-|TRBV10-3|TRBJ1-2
CAISESAASNYGYTF
TGTGCCATCAGTGAGTCGGCCGCTTCTAACTATGGCTACACCTTC
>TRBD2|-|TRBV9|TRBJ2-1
CASSAGLGNEQFF
TGTGCCAGCAGCGCGGGACTAGGGAATGAGCAGTTCTTC
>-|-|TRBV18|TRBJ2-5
CASSPMEETQYF
TGTGCCAGCTCACCCATGGAGGAGACCCAGTACTTC
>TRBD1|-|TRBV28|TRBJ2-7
CATRQGAIYEQYF
TGTGCCACCCGACAGGGGGCAATCTACGAGCAGTACTTC
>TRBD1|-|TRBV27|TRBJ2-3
CASSLTGVMDTQYF
TGTGCCAGCAGTCTGACAGGGGTGATGGATACGCAGTATTTT
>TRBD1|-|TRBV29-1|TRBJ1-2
CSVEERGRGYGYTF
TGCAGCGTTGAAGAGAGGGGGCGCGGCTATGGCTACACCTTC
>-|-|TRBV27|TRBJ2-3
CASNPGGPADTQYF
TGTGCCAGCAACCCTGGAGGACCCGCAGATACGCAGTATTTT
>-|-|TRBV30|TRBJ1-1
CAWCGLNTEAFF
TGTGCCTGGTGCGGTTTGAACACTGAAGCTTTCTTT
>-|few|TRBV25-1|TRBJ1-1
CASRASQGFTEAFF
TGTGCCAGCAGGGCCTCCCAGGGTTTCACTGAAGCTTTCTTT
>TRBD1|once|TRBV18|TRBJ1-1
CASSPGQRTEAFF
TGTGCCAGCTCACCGGGACAGCGCACTGAAGCTTTCTTT
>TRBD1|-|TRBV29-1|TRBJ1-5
CSVWDRESNQPQHF
TGCAGCGTGTGGGACAGGGAAAGCAATCAGCCCCAGCATTTT
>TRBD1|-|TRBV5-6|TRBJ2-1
CASSWGQGALEQFF
TGTGCCAGCAGCTGGGGACAGGGGGCGCTTGAGCAGTTCTTC
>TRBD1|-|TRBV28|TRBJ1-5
CASSLLQGAGQPQHF
TGTGCCAGCAGCCTCCTACAGGGGGCTGGTCAGCCCCAGCATTTT
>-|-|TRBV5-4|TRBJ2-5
CASSPQTGREETQYF
TGTGCCAGCAGCCCCCAGACAGGTCGAGAAGAGACCCAGTACTTC
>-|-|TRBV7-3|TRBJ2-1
CASSGSGFPSYNEQFF
TGTGCCAGCAGCGGCTCGGGGTTTCCCTCCTACAATGAGCAGTTCTTC
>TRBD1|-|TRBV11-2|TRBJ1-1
CASSFKGQGPMNTEAFF
TGTGCCAGCAGCTTTAAGGGACAGGGACCCATGAACACTGAAGCTTTCTTT
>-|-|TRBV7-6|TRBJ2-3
CASSWTGGTDTQYF
TGTGCCAGCAGTTGGACAGGAGGGACAGATACGCAGTATTTT
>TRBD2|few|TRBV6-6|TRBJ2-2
CASSFLAGEGGELFF
TGTGCCAGCAGTTTTCTAGCGGGAGAAGGCGGGGAGCTGTTTTTT
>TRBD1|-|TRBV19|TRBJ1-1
CASSIDLETGRNTEAFF
TGTGCCAGTAGTATAGATCTAGAGACAGGGCGGAACACTGAAGCTTTCTTT
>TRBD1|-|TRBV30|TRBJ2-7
CAWSVPPGQSSYEQYF
TGTGCCTGGAGTGTACCCCCGGGACAGAGCTCCTACGAGCAGTACTTC
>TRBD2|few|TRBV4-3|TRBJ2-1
CASSQDRLAPNEQFF
TGCGCCAGCAGCCAAGATCGACTAGCACCGAATGAGCAGTTCTTC
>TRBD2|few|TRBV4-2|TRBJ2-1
CASSPGLAGDNEQFF
TGTGCCAGCAGCCCCGGACTAGCGGGCGACAATGAGCAGTTCTTC
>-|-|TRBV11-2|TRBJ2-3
CASSPAGGRWSQYF
TGTGCCAGCAGCCCTGCGGGTGGGCGTTGGTCGCAGTATTTT
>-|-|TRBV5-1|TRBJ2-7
CASSLDGSPHF
TGCGCCAGCAGCTTGGATGGGAGTCCGCACTTC
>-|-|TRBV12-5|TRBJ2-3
CASGSGIEDTQYF
TGTGCTAGTGGTTCCGGGATAGAAGATACGCAGTATTTT
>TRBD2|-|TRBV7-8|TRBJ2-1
CASSPWTSGSYNEQFF
TGTGCCAGCAGCCCCTGGACTAGCGGGTCCTACAATGAGCAGTTCTTC
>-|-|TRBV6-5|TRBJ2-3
CASRPEPGGTDTQYF
TGTGCCAGCAGGCCCGAGCCCGGTGGCACAGATACGCAGTATTTT
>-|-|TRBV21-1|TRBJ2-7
CASSAIRDTYSYEQYF
TGTGCCAGCAGCGCGATCCGGGACACCTACTCCTACGAGCAGTACTTC
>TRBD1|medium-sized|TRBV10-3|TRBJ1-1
CATETGDNSDGAFF
TGTGCCACGGAGACAGGGGACAATTCTGACGGAGCTTTCTTT
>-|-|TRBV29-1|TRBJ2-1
CSVEVGGFNEQFF
TGCAGCGTTGAAGTAGGAGGTTTCAATGAGCAGTTCTTC
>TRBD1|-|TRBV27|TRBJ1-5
CASRDRGYSNQPQHF
TGTGCCAGTAGGGACAGGGGATATAGCAATCAGCCCCAGCATTTT
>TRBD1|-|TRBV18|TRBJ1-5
CASSSQGQGSQPQHF
TGTGCCAGCTCAAGCCAGGGACAGGGATCGCAGCCCCAGCATTTT
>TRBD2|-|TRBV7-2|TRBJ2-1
CASSFAGRAGGNEQFF
TGTGCCAGCAGCTTTGCCGGGAGGGCCGGGGGCAATGAGCAGTTCTTC
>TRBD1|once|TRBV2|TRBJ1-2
CASNAGQINYGYTF
TGTGCCAGCAACGCGGGACAGATTAACTATGGCTACACCTTC
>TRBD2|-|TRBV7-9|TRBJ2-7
CASSGLRGGTYEQYF
TGTGCCAGCAGCGGACTTCGCGGGGGGACCTACGAGCAGTACTTC
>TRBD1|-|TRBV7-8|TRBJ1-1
CASSLAGTRGPEAFF
TGTGCCAGCAGCTTAGCAGGGACCAGGGGGCCTGAAGCTTTCTTT
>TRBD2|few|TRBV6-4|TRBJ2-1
CASSDSSTSGDYNEQFF
TGTGCCAGCAGTGACTCATCGACTAGCGGGGACTACAATGAGCAGTTCTTC
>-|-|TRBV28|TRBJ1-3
CASSFSGSGNTIYF
TGTGCCAGCAGTTTTTCCGGGTCTGGAAACACCATATATTTT
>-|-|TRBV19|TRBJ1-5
CASSKDSHSNQPQHF
TGTGCCAGTAGCAAGGACAGCCATAGCAATCAGCCCCAGCATTTT
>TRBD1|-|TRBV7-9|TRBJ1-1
CASSLEGATEAFF
TGTGCCAGCAGCTTAGAGGGGGCGACTGAAGCTTTCTTT
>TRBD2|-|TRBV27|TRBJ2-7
CASSLSGLASNYEQYF
TGTGCCAGCAGTCTCTCGGGACTAGCGAGCAACTACGAGCAGTACTTC
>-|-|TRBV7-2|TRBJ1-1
CASRKTELNTEAFF
TGTGCCAGCAGAAAAACAGAACTGAACACTGAAGCTTTCTTT